This T cell receptor beta chain was profiled in a study of T cells in Graves' hyperthyroidism and ophthalmopathy. This clonotype was counted ten times or more. V trimming: 1 base; J trimming: 5 bases; junction bases outside the gene matches: 11. Germline V gene lookup returns CDR1 SGHKS and CDR2 YYEKEE (reference sequence). The CDR3 is 16 amino acids. RNA transcripts were the template for amplifying TCR beta CDR3 regions. A first-round RT-PCR of the TCR CDR3 used the HTBI primer set. TCRdb re-called the multiplex PCR reads through MiXCR, storing one row per CDR3 protein. The table lists 370,000 or so distinct CDR3 sequences, around a sixth of them singletons.

The source of this sequence is a woman younger than 30 with Graves' hyperthyroidism that later progressed to Graves' ophthalmopathy. J is TRBJ1-1 and V is TRBV5-5, with TRBD1 identical over 7 bases. Sequencing was done on a sample of blood. Written as DNA, the CDR3 is TGTGCCAGCAGCTTGTACAGGGGAAGGGGATCGACTGAAGCTTTCTTT. Protein product: CASSLYRGRGSTEAFF.